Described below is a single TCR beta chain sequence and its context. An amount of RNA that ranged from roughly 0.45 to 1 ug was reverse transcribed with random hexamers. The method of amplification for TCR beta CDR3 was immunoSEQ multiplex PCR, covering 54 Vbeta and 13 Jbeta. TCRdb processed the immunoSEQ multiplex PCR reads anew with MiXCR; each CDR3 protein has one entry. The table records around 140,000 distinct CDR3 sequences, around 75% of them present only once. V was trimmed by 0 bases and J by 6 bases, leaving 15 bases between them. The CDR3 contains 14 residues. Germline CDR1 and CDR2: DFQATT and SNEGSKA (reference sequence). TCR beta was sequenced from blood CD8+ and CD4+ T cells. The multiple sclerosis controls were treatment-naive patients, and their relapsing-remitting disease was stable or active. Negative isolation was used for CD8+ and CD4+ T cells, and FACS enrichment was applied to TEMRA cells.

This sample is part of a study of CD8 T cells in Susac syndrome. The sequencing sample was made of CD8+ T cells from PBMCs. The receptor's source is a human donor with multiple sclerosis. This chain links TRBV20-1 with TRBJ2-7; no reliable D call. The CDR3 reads CSARDPNRTLEQYF. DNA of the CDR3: TGCAGTGCTAGAGATCCCAACCGGACGCTCGAGCAGTACTTC.